The 20 T cell receptor beta chains below were found in one sample sequenced in a study of vaccination and CD4 T cells after COVID-19. Oncomine TCR Beta short-read sequencing was applied to DNA from cultured CD4+ T cells. One entry per CDR3 protein results from TCRdb running MiXCR on the PCR reads. The table has tens of thousands of distinct CDR3 sequences, more than 35% seen once; the top ten hold over 4%. No cognate antigen is known for these TCRs. The time point: late sampling 161 to 241 days after vaccination in a few convalescent patients. Noted treatment: 10-day PBMC culture with coronavirus spike peptide pools or control peptides (ViraFEST assay). The sample was CD4+ T cells from blood, cultured in vitro, taken about 7 months after SARS-CoV-2 vaccination. These receptors all come from a human donor who had recovered from COVID-19.

This rearrangement joins TRBV20-1 to TRBJ2-7; D might be TRBD2 (5 bases). V shed 3 bases and J shed 0 bases, with 12 bases lying between them. The CDR3 loop spans 14 amino acids. Germline V gene sequence: CDR1 DFQATT, CDR2 SNEGSKA (reference sequence). CDR3 region: CSASEDSYSYEQYF. For the CDR3, the DNA is TGCAGTGCTAGTGAGGACTCCTACTCCTACGAGCAGTACTTC.

The sample holds a few counts of this clonotype. The CDR3 reads CASTVPGQGTEQYF. The CDR3 nucleotides are TGTGCCAGCACCGTACCGGGACAGGGGACCGAGCAGTACTTC. This chain joins TRBV6-1 and TRBJ2-7; TRBD1 aligns across 10 bases. Germline CDR1 reads MNHNS; CDR2 reads SASEGT. This CDR3 has 14 residues. V gave up 7 bases and J gave up 6 bases; unmatched junction bases: 9.

The chain joins TRBV7-9 to TRBJ2-3, with TRBD2 matching over 10 bases. Germline V gives CDR1 SEHNR, CDR2 FQNEAQ (reference sequence). This CDR3 region has 14 residues. With V trimmed by 3 bases and J by 6 bases, 3 bases remained unmatched. CDR3 nucleotides: TGTGCCAGCAGCTTGCTAGCGGGAGTTGATACGCAGTATTTT. Encoded protein: CASSLLAGVDTQYF.

V gene TRBV4-2 combines with J gene TRBJ2-5, with D unresolved. There are 15 residues in the CDR3. The germline V and J ends were trimmed by 4 bases and 2 bases, with 14 bases remaining between them. The V gene's germline CDR1 is LGHNA and CDR2 YNFKEQ. DNA of the CDR3: TGTGCCAGCAGCCCTACAAGTAGCCTTCAAGAGACCCAGTACTTC. Its protein product is CASSPTSSLQETQYF.

The V call is TRBV7-9, the J call TRBJ2-7; 7 bases fit TRBD2. After removal of 5 bases from V and 7 bases from J, the junction contained 14 bases not matched to a gene. Per germline, CDR1 SEHNR and CDR2 FQNEAQ (reference sequence). This CDR3 is built from 15 residues. The CDR3 here is CASSQREVYYNEQYF. The CDR3 nucleotides are TGTGCCAGCAGCCAACGGGAGGTATACTACAATGAGCAGTACTTC.

The chain carries TRBV20-1 and TRBJ1-5; the D is unclear. V was clipped by 4 bases and J by 2 bases, with 6 bases between them. The germline V gene has CDR1 DFQATT and CDR2 SNEGSKA (reference sequence). The CDR3 extends over 12 amino acids. CDR3 nucleotides: TGCAGTGCTACGGGAGGCAATCAGCCCCAGCATTTT. Translating it yields CSATGGNQPQHF.

This clonotype was counted a few times. The chain is built from TRBV27 and TRBJ1-1, with D maybe TRBD1 (5 bases). The CDR3 runs 14 residues. The V end lost 6 bases, the J end lost 2 bases, and 13 bases lay between the germline ends. Germline V CDR1 and CDR2: MNHEY, SMNVEV (reference sequence). CDR3 DNA sequence: TGTGCCAGCAGGGGGCGGGGGTTAAACACTGAAGCTTTCTTT. Protein: CASRGRGLNTEAFF.

The chain carries TRBV15 and TRBJ2-3; TRBD2 agrees at 9 bases. V dropped 5 bases and J dropped 4; count of bases not matched to a gene: 7. This CDR3 region has 15 residues. Germline lookup yields CDR1 LNHNV and CDR2 YYDKDF (reference sequence). This CDR3 is CATSPRIAGADTQYF. The CDR3 DNA follows: TGTGCCACCAGCCCAAGGATAGCGGGAGCAGATACGCAGTATTTT.

This clonotype was seen more than once but under ten times. The genes are TRBV15 and TRBJ1-5, with TRBD1 as a possible D gene (5 bases). Trimming removed 0 bases from V and 15 bases from J, with 12 bases in between. Germline CDR1 reads LNHNV; CDR2 reads YYDKDF (reference sequence). CDR3 length equals 12 residues. CDR3 residues: CATSRDFGDRHF. The CDR3 DNA reads TGTGCCACCAGCAGAGATTTCGGGGACCGGCATTTT.

The chain employs TRBV2 and TRBJ1-5; D not resolved. Germline V gene data show CDR1 as SNHLY and CDR2 as FYNNEI. The ends were cut back, 4 bases at V and 1 base at J, with 8 bases in the middle. The CDR3 contains 14 residues. The CDR3 protein is CASSVSRSNQPQHF. The DNA of the CDR3 is TGTGCCAGCAGTGTCTCTCGGAGCAATCAGCCCCAGCATTTT. The full variable domain, its missing parts supplied by reference TRBV2 and TRBJ1-5, is EPEVTQTPSHQVTQMGQEVILRCVPISNHLYFYWYRQILGQKVEFLVSFYNNEISEKSEIFDDQFSVERPDGSNFTLKIRSTKLEDSAMYFCASSVSRSNQPQHFGDGTRLSIL.

The CDR3 sequence is CASSLRQGSDTEAFF. CDR3 DNA: TGCGCCAGCAGCCTTCGGCAGGGTTCGGACACTGAAGCTTTCTTT. The chain employs TRBV4-1 and TRBJ1-1; weak D call: TRBD1 (5 bases). Germline values: CDR1 MGHRA, CDR2 YSYEKL. This CDR3 comprises 15 residues. Trimming shortened V by 4 bases and J by 3 bases, and 15 bases separated the two germline ends.

The chain carries TRBV5-4 and TRBJ1-1; D not certain. V lost 4 bases and J 5 bases, leaving 15 bases between the germline ends. The length of the CDR3 is 14 residues. Looked up from germline, CDR1 is SGHNT and CDR2 is YYREEE (reference sequence). For the CDR3, the DNA is TGTGCCAGCAGCCTTGGACTCTCGGAGACTGAAGCTTTCTTT. The encoded protein is CASSLGLSETEAFF.

The V call is TRBV20-1, the J call TRBJ2-7, with 10 bases identical to TRBD2. V dropped 5 bases and J dropped 5; count of bases not matched to a gene: 6. The CDR3 covers 13 residues. Germline values: CDR1 DFQATT, CDR2 SNEGSKA (reference sequence). CDR3: CSASSGSLDEQYF. For the CDR3, the DNA is TGCAGTGCTTCTAGCGGGAGTCTCGACGAGCAGTACTTC.

The chain has TRBV24-1 and TRBJ2-7; 8 nucleotides agree with TRBD2. J was trimmed by 4 bases and V by 9 bases; bases with no gene match: 7. CDR3 length equals 13 residues. The germline gives CDR1 KGHDR, CDR2 SFDVKD. CDR3 bases: TGTGCCACCGGAAGAGCGGGAGAGTACGAGCAGTACTTC. This translates into CATGRAGEYEQYF.

The chain employs TRBV6-1 and TRBJ2-1; a weak D match, TRBD2 (5 bases). The germline V gene has CDR1 MNHNS and CDR2 SASEGT. V was clipped by 2 bases and J by 3 bases, with 14 bases between them. The CDR3 runs 16 residues. For the CDR3, the DNA is TGTGCCAGCAGTGAATATCGGGGAGTCGGCTACAATGAGCAGTTCTTC. It is translated as CASSEYRGVGYNEQFF.

The chain has TRBV6-1 and TRBJ2-7; 9 bases are shared with TRBD1. The CDR3 length is 15 residues. The germline V gene encodes CDR1 MNHNS and CDR2 SASEGT. The V and J ends lost 6 bases and 3 bases, in that order; junction bases with no gene match: 9. DNA of the CDR3: TGTGCCAGCAGCTTGATCGGGACAGGGAACTACGAGCAGTACTTC. Protein sequence: CASSLIGTGNYEQYF.

V is TRBV20-1 and J is TRBJ2-5, with 11 bases lining up with TRBD1. The ends lost 3 bases at V and 4 bases at J; junction bases unmatched: 13. The V gene's germline CDR1 is DFQATT and CDR2 SNEGSKA (reference sequence). The CDR3 contains 17 residues. The CDR3 spells CSARVVGGQGVPETQYF. The DNA of the CDR3 is TGCAGTGCTAGGGTGGTTGGGGGACAGGGGGTACCAGAGACCCAGTACTTC.

This rearrangement joins TRBV28 to TRBJ1-1; TRBD1 might be the D (6 bases). Trimming left V 3 bases short and J 6 bases short, with 14 bases between. CDR1 is MDHEN, CDR2 SYDVKM, per germline. The CDR3 is 14 amino acids. CDR3 nucleotide sequence: TGTGCCAGCAGTTTCGGGGGGCGCGCCTCTGAAGCTTTCTTT. The encoded protein is CASSFGGRASEAFF.

The V and J genes are TRBV6-5 and TRBJ2-7, with D perhaps TRBD1 (5 bases). V lost 2 bases and J 3 bases, leaving 11 bases between the germline ends. The V gene's germline CDR1 is MNHEY and CDR2 SVGAGI. The CDR3 covers 14 residues. This CDR3 is CASSYASRGYEQYF. The CDR3 DNA reads TGTGCCAGCAGTTACGCAAGTAGGGGCTACGAGCAGTACTTC.

This clonotype was observed a handful of times. The chain joins TRBV20-1 to TRBJ2-7; D unresolved. Per germline, CDR1 DFQATT and CDR2 SNEGSKA (reference sequence). This CDR3 is 14 amino acids long. The germline V and J ends were trimmed by 0 bases and 3 bases, with 12 bases remaining between them. The CDR3 nucleotides are TGCAGTGCTAGAGATCCGAAGAAAATCTACGAGCAGTACTTC. Its translation is CSARDPKKIYEQYF.